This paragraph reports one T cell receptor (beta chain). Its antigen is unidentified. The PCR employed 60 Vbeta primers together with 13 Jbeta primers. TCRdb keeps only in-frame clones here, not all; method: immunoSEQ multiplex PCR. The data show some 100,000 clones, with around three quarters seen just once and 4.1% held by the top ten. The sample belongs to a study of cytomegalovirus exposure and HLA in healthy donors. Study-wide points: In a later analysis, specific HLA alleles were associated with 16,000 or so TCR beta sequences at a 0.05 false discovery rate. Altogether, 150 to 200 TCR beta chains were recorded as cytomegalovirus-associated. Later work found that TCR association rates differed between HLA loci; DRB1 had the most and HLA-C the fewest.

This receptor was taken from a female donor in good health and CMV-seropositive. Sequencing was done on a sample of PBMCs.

The CDR3 nucleotides are TGTGCCATCCGAGGGAACACTGAAGCTTTCTTT. Translated, it gives CAIRGNTEAFF. The chain has TRBV10-3 and TRBJ1-1; unclear D gene. The V gene lost 8 bases and the J gene lost 1 base, with 5 bases spanning the gap. The germline gives CDR1 ENHRY, CDR2 SYGVKD. There are 11 residues in the CDR3.